The 21 T cell receptor beta chains reported below all come from one sample, sequenced in a study of blood T cell repertoires in COVID-19. The protocol was immunoSEQ multiplex PCR, while the TCRdb copy is restricted to in-frame clones and leaves out a portion. The sample records more than 250,000 clones, about 90% being singletons. Sequencing was carried out using peripheral blood. The receptors originated from a woman aged 45-60 years with COVID-19, enrolled during active disease.

This clone was counted at least ten times. The chain is built from TRBV7-9 and TRBJ2-1, with D tentatively TRBD1 (5 bases). The CDR3 is 18 residues long. The germline V gene has CDR1 SEHNR and CDR2 FQNEAQ (reference sequence). V was shortened by 1 base and J by 2 bases, with 18 bases between the two germline ends. The CDR3 here is CASSLGLVGQSPYNEQFF. CDR3 sequence (DNA): TGTGCCAGCAGCTTAGGACTTGTGGGGCAATCCCCCTACAATGAGCAGTTCTTC.

The chain has TRBV6-1 and TRBJ2-7; D not resolved. The length of the CDR3 is 14 residues. Germline CDR1 is MNHNS and CDR2 is SASEGT. Trimming cost V 0 bases and J 0 bases, with 6 bases left between them. CDR3 in amino acids: CASSEAHGSYEQYF. DNA of the CDR3: TGTGCCAGCAGTGAAGCGCACGGCTCCTACGAGCAGTACTTC.

This chain links TRBV4-1 with TRBJ2-7, with D unclear. Trimming removed 0 bases from V and 6 bases from J, with 21 bases in between. Germline-derived CDR1 and CDR2 are MGHRA and YSYEKL. The CDR3 is made up of 17 amino acids. This chain's CDR3 is CASSQDRYNSLRSEQYF. The CDR3 nucleotides read TGCGCCAGCAGCCAAGATCGTTACAACAGCCTACGTTCCGAGCAGTACTTC.

This clone was detected only once. J is TRBJ1-1 and V is TRBV18; TRBD1 aligns across 7 bases. This CDR3 comprises 15 residues. Unmatched junction bases numbered 3, after V lost 1 base and J lost 1 base. Per germline, CDR1 KGHSH and CDR2 LQKENI. The CDR3 bases are TGTGCCAGCTCACCACGTGGGACAGAGAACACTGAAGCTTTCTTT. Translating it yields CASSPRGTENTEAFF.

The chain carries TRBV14 and TRBJ2-3, with 7 nucleotides matching TRBD2. Trimming removed 3 bases from V and 1 base from J; junction bases left unmatched: 1. The CDR3 length is 14 residues. The germline V gene has CDR1 SGHDN and CDR2 FVKESK. The CDR3 loop is CASSHLAGTDTQYF. DNA of the CDR3: TGTGCCAGCAGCCATCTAGCGGGCACAGATACGCAGTATTTT.

This sequence joins TRBV12-3 or TRBV12-4 and TRBJ2-5, with a tentative D call TRBD2 (6 bases). V was trimmed by 6 bases and J by 5 bases, leaving 13 bases between them. The CDR3 extends over 13 amino acids. In DNA form, the CDR3 reads TGTGCCAGCAGCTGGAGGGGTGGTGAGACCCAGTACTTC. Protein product: CASSWRGGETQYF.

This clone turned up a few times. In DNA, the CDR3 is TGCGCCAGCAGCTTTGCACTTAGCGATACTGCCTACGAGCAGTACTTC. Its protein is CASSFALSDTAYEQYF. The V call is TRBV5-1, the J call TRBJ2-7, with D possibly matching TRBD2 (5 bases). There are 16 residues in the CDR3. Deletions cut 2 bases from V and 2 bases from J, with 17 bases between. Per the germline V gene, CDR1 is SGHRS and CDR2 is YFSETQ. The full variable domain, in which reference TRBV5-1 and TRBJ2-7 provide the parts outside the CDR3, is KAGVTQTPRYLIKTRGQQVTLSCSPISGHRSVSWYQQTPGQGLQFLFEYFSETQRNKGNFPGRFSGRQFSNSRSEMNVSTLELGDSALYLCASSFALSDTAYEQYFGPGTRLTVT.

The chain carries TRBV18 and TRBJ1-5, with a weak D call TRBD1 (6 bases). With 3 bases removed from V and 3 bases from J, the gap between germline ends came to 9 bases. The CDR3 loop spans 14 amino acids. The germline CDR1 and CDR2 sequences are KGHSH and LQKENI. This CDR3 is CASSPQGSNQPQHF. CDR3 DNA: TGTGCCAGCTCACCTCAGGGGTCCAATCAGCCCCAGCATTTT.

This clone was observed a single time. The rearrangement joins TRBV6-5 to TRBJ1-2, with D tentatively TRBD1 (5 bases). The CDR3 loop spans 12 amino acids. The germline gives CDR1 MNHEY, CDR2 SVGAGI. The ends were cut back, 6 bases at V and 3 bases at J, with 8 bases in the middle. This CDR3 is CASRGRYYGYTF. The CDR3 DNA is TGTGCCAGCAGGGGGCGATACTATGGCTACACCTTC.

The chain recombines TRBV25-1 with TRBJ1-4; no definite D call. The germline gives CDR1 MGHDK, CDR2 SYGVNS. Trimming pared 1 base from V and 4 bases from J, leaving 10 bases between. This CDR3 is 15 amino acids long. The CDR3 sequence: CASSEWAGYNEKLFF. The CDR3, as DNA: TGTGCCAGCAGTGAATGGGCCGGTTATAATGAAAAACTGTTTTTT. Looking up the rest from reference TRBV25-1 and TRBJ1-4 gives the full variable domain: EADIYQTPRYLVIGTGKKITLECSQTMGHDKMYWYQQDPGMELHLIHYSYGVNSTEKGDLSSESTVSRIRTEHFPLTLESARPSHTSQYLCASSEWAGYNEKLFFGSGTQLSVL.

The CDR3 coding sequence is TGTGCCAGCAGCTTAGATAATCTAGCGGGAGGACAATACGAGCAGTACTTC. Translation: CASSLDNLAGGQYEQYF. V is TRBV11-3 and J is TRBJ2-7, with 11 bases identical to TRBD2. The CDR3 has 17 residues. Germline V gene sequence: CDR1 SGHNT, CDR2 YENEEA. The junction had 8 bases not matched to a gene; V was cut back by 0 bases and J by 4 bases.

The chain is built from TRBV27 and TRBJ2-3, with D perhaps TRBD1 (6 bases). With 8 bases removed from V and 0 bases from J, the gap between germline ends came to 18 bases. CDR1 and CDR2 (germline): MNHEY, SMNVEV (reference sequence). The CDR3 is made up of 16 amino acids. The CDR3 region has the DNA TGTGCCAGCCACCAACTCGGGGACACAAGCACAGATACGCAGTATTTT. It specifies CASHQLGDTSTDTQYF.

V is TRBV30 and J is TRBJ2-4; a possible D gene is TRBD1 (5 bases). V dropped 2 bases and J dropped 0 bases, with 11 bases sitting between them. CDR3 length: 15 residues. Germline loops: CDR1 GTSNPN, CDR2 SVGIG (reference sequence). The DNA for the CDR3 is TGTGCCTGGAGTCCAGGGATCCTAGCCAAAAACATTCAGTACTTC. This codes for CAWSPGILAKNIQYF.

This sequence joins TRBV27 and TRBJ2-2; no firm D call. This CDR3 spans 12 amino acids. Trimming stripped 3 bases from V and 7 bases from J, with 6 bases between. CDR1 and CDR2 (germline): MNHEY, SMNVEV (reference sequence). CDR3 residues: CASSFGFGELFF. The CDR3 DNA sequence: TGTGCCAGCAGTTTCGGGTTCGGGGAGCTGTTTTTT.

V gene TRBV7-3 combines with J gene TRBJ2-2; 8 bases map to TRBD1. CDR3 length: 16 residues. J lost 4 bases, V lost 1 base, and 5 bases had no gene match. Germline-derived CDR1 and CDR2 are SGHTA and FQGTGA. CDR3 loop: CASSLRGQATTGELFF. The CDR3 nucleotides read TGTGCCAGCAGCTTAAGGGGACAGGCGACCACCGGGGAGCTGTTTTTT. Full variable domain (missing parts from reference TRBV7-3 and TRBJ2-2): GAGVSQTPSNKVTEKGKYVELRCDPISGHTALYWYRQSLGQGPEFLIYFQGTGAADDSGLPNDRFFAVRPEGSVSTLKIQRTERGDSAVYLCASSLRGQATTGELFFGEGSRLTVL.

The J gene is TRBJ1-3, the V gene TRBV18, with unresolved D. The CDR3 is 17 amino acids. Trimming pared 0 bases from V and 3 bases from J, leaving 15 bases between. Looked up from germline, CDR1 is KGHSH and CDR2 is LQKENI. CDR3 loop: CASSPPAGVIGGNTIYF. DNA for the CDR3: TGTGCCAGCTCACCACCGGCCGGGGTCATTGGTGGAAACACCATATATTTT.

The chain recombines TRBV7-6 with TRBJ2-7; D possibly corresponds to TRBD2 (6 bases). The germline CDR1 and CDR2 sequences are SGHVS and FNYEAQ. V dropped 0 bases and J dropped 5 bases, with 8 bases sitting between them. This CDR3 has 13 amino acids. For the CDR3, the DNA is TGTGCCAGCAGCTTAGCGGAGGGGAACGAGCAGTACTTC. Translated: CASSLAEGNEQYF.

The rearrangement joins TRBV7-9 to TRBJ2-7, with 12 bases identical to TRBD2. Germline assignment: CDR1 SEHNR and CDR2 FQNEAQ (reference sequence). The V segment lost 1 base and the J segment 5 bases; nucleotides outside the gene matches: 0. The CDR3 is made up of 14 amino acids. As DNA, the CDR3 is TGTGCCAGCAGCTTAGGACTAGCGGGAGACGAGCAGTACTTC. Amino acid sequence: CASSLGLAGDEQYF.

The chain joins TRBV5-4 to TRBJ1-1, with TRBD1 identical over 8 bases. V lost 4 bases, J lost 4 bases, and 3 bases stayed unmatched. This CDR3 is built from 13 residues. Germline CDR1 reads SGHNT; CDR2 reads YYREEE (reference sequence). In DNA form, the CDR3 reads TGTGCCAGCAGCCATACAGGGGGCACTGAAGCTTTCTTT. Its translation: CASSHTGGTEAFF.

V gene TRBV10-3 combines with J gene TRBJ1-3; D may be TRBD1 (6 bases). Germline V gives CDR1 ENHRY, CDR2 SYGVKD. This CDR3 has 16 amino acids. Trimming stripped 6 bases from V and 1 base from J, with 16 bases between. The CDR3 loop is CAISDTDRPSGNTIYF. DNA of the CDR3: TGTGCCATCAGCGACACCGACAGGCCTTCTGGAAACACCATATATTTT.

The chain carries TRBV2 and TRBJ2-2; 9 bases match TRBD2. CDR3 size: 15 residues. Per the germline V gene, CDR1 is SNHLY and CDR2 is FYNNEI. Unmatched junction bases numbered 5, after V lost 2 bases and J lost 7 bases. As DNA, the CDR3 is TGTGCCAGCAGTGAAAGACTAGCGGACCTCGGGGAGCTGTTTTTT. This encodes CASSERLADLGELFF.